The clone carrying this TCR beta chain was counted only a few times. In the original analysis: Amplification of reference gene primers was used by the study to estimate nucleated cell counts. TCRdb keeps only in-frame clones here, not all; method: immunoSEQ multiplex PCR. From that table come the V and J calls and clone size; the DNA was used to work out D and trimming. The data contain approximately 190,000 clones, about four fifths of them singletons. These data belong to a study of blood T cell repertoires in COVID-19. The germline V and J ends were trimmed by 4 bases and 9 bases, with 16 bases remaining between them. CDR1 SGHRS and CDR2 YFSETQ come from the germline V gene. The CDR3 length is 13 residues.

V gene TRBV5-1 combines with J gene TRBJ1-2; no clear D gene. The sequence was obtained from a woman in her 70s with active or convalescent COVID-19. Sample: peripheral blood. CDR3 amino acids: CASSPGRVDSYTF. The DNA for the CDR3 is TGCGCCAGCAGCCCCGGGAGGGTCGATAGCTACACCTTC.